This T cell receptor beta chain was identified in a study of beta chain features in type 1 diabetes. As for the study in general: No patient-donor differences in age, gender, total cells or subset yield. Findings of the study overall: Comparison showed that naive, central memory and Treg TCRB repertoires appeared more similar among patients than among healthy donors. A potential influence of HLA type upon TCRB rearrangement remained unresolved herein.

This clone was observed many times. Its antigen is not identified. Germline CDR1 and CDR2: SGHNT and YYREEE (reference sequence). J gave up 4 bases and V 4 bases, and 7 bases lay outside the gene matches. This CDR3 is built from 15 residues. One heparinised draw, averaging around 120 mL, was taken per donor. The entirety of the isolated RNA underwent reverse transcription, so expressed TCRB transcripts were sequenced. Clones were read by immunoSEQ multiplex PCR, and TCRdb kept only the in-frame ones, dropping some. The table lists 150,000 to 190,000 clones, under 9.5% of them singletons. V and J are TRBV5-4 and TRBJ2-3, with TRBD2 identical over 9 bases. The sequenced material came from central memory CD4+ T cells from blood. The TCR originated in a man aged 18 to 30 in good health. DNA for the CDR3: TGTGCCAGCAGCCCGGGACTAGCTCGGGCAGATACGCAGTATTTT. It is translated as CASSPGLARADTQYF.